A single sample gave rise to the 2 T cell receptor beta chains below, sequenced in a study of blood T cell repertoires in COVID-19. Clones were sequenced by immunoSEQ multiplex PCR, and TCRdb holds only the in-frame ones, with some missing. The data hold about 300,000 clones, with approximately 81% observed a single time. Sequencing was carried out using PBMCs or T cells enriched from blood (not recorded which). Receptor source: a woman in her forties or fifties who had recovered from COVID-19.

This chain connects TRBV7-8 to TRBJ2-1, with 10 bases fitting TRBD1. CDR3 length equals 15 residues. With 4 bases clipped from V and 2 bases from J, the junction kept 2 bases outside the gene matches. CDR1 and CDR2 (germline): SGHVS, FQNEAQ. The CDR3 sequence: CASSSGTGAYNEQFF. The CDR3 coding sequence is TGTGCCAGCAGCTCCGGGACAGGGGCCTACAATGAGCAGTTCTTC.

This clone has a single count. The V call is TRBV2, the J call TRBJ2-3; 8 positions match TRBD2. The CDR3 sequence is 17 residues long. The germline V gene encodes CDR1 SNHLY and CDR2 FYNNEI. V shed 4 bases, J shed 2 bases, and the junction held 11 bases outside the gene matches. The CDR3 is CASSVLGGGTYTDTQYF. In DNA, the CDR3 is TGTGCCAGCAGTGTCTTAGGCGGGGGGACGTACACAGATACGCAGTATTTT.